The rows below give T cell receptor beta chains drawn from one sample of a study of shared clonotypes between healthy human individuals. TCRdb's copy holds only in-frame clones and misses some; the assay was immunoSEQ multiplex PCR. This sample has 1.5 million to 2.5 million clones, with roughly 94% found just once. Sequences were obtained from naive CD8+ T cells sorted from blood. The receptors here all came from a man aged 18 to 30 in good health. CDR3s include the opening cysteine and the closing phenylalanine or tryptophan. A D gene is named only where the DNA matches it firmly. The listing skips clone size in some rows; elsewhere it reads once, few, many or a size class.

V gene	clone size	D gene	J gene	CDR3 DNA	CDR3 protein
TRBV7-6	once	TRBD1	TRBJ2-7	TGTGCCAGCAGCTCAGGGACAGGGTACGAGCAGTACTTC	CASSSGTGYEQYF
TRBV27	NA	NA	TRBJ2-7	TGTGCCAGCTCTCAACCGGAAAACGAGCAGTACTTC	CASSQPENEQYF
TRBV10-3	NA	NA	TRBJ2-7	TGTGCCATCAGTGAGTCGGGGCGAGACGAGCAGTACTTC	CAISESGRDEQYF
TRBV28	NA	NA	TRBJ1-5	TGTGCCAGCAGTTTCAGGGGAGGGGGTCAGCCCCAGCATTTT	CASSFRGGGQPQHF
TRBV4-1	NA	NA	TRBJ2-7	TGCGCCAGCAGCCAAGCACAGCCATCCTACGAGCAGTACTTC	CASSQAQPSYEQYF
TRBV28	NA	TRBD2	TRBJ2-3	TGTGCCAGCAGTTTCCGGCGGGGGGGCACTTACATTTCCACAGATACGCAGTATTTT	CASSFRRGGTYISTDTQYF
TRBV11-3	NA	NA	TRBJ1-1	TGTGCCAGCAGCTTAGGGGGAGAAAACACTGAAGCTTTCTTT	CASSLGGENTEAFF
TRBV10-2	NA	NA	TRBJ1-6	TGCGCCAGCAGTGAGTCGATTGGACAATACTATAATTCACCCCTCCACTTT	CASSESIGQYYNSPLHF
TRBV30	NA	TRBD2	TRBJ2-5	TGTGCCTGGAGTCGACTAGCGGGGGGGGAGACCCAGTACTTC	CAWSRLAGGETQYF
TRBV18	NA	NA	TRBJ1-1	TGTGCCAGCTCACCACCGAAAGGGCTGGGGGCTGAAGCTTTCTTT	CASSPPKGLGAEAFF
TRBV9	NA	NA	TRBJ2-5	TGTGCCAGCAGCGTCGGGGACCAAGAGACCCAGTACTTC	CASSVGDQETQYF
TRBV4-1	NA	NA	TRBJ2-2	TGCGCCAGCTCCACTACCGGGGAGCTGTTTTTT	CASSTTGELFF
TRBV15	NA	NA	TRBJ1-2	TGTGCCACCAGCAGAGTCCCAGGGCTTTATGGCTACACCTTC	CATSRVPGLYGYTF
TRBV5-1	NA	NA	TRBJ2-5	TGCGCCAGCAGCTTGGCTTTAGGGGTTGCCCAAGAGACCCAGTACTTC	CASSLALGVAQETQYF
TRBV7-9	NA	NA	TRBJ2-7	TGTGCCAGCAGCGTGACTAGTTCGTATTGGGGCGAGCAGTACTTC	CASSVTSSYWGEQYF
TRBV4-3	NA	TRBD1	TRBJ1-2	TGCGCCAGCAGCCAAGATAGGGGGCCGGGGAAACATGGCTACACCTTC	CASSQDRGPGKHGYTF
TRBV9	few	NA	TRBJ1-2	TGTGCCAGCAGCGTAGCAGGGGTAGATGGCTACACCTTC	CASSVAGVDGYTF
TRBV30	NA	TRBD1	TRBJ1-1	TGTGCCTGGGCCCGGTCCTTGAACAGGGGTGTCCCTGAAGCTTTCTTT	CAWARSLNRGVPEAFF
TRBV7-3	NA	NA	TRBJ2-3	TGTGCCAGCAGCTTAAGCCCCGGGTTCGGCACAGATACGCAGTATTTT	CASSLSPGFGTDTQYF
TRBV5-1	NA	NA	TRBJ1-2	TGCGCCAGCAGCCCCGAGGCGACAGCTTCTAACTATGGCTACACCTTC	CASSPEATASNYGYTF
TRBV7-8	few	NA	TRBJ1-6	TGTGCCAGCAGCGATCGACCTAATTCACCCCTCCACTTT	CASSDRPNSPLHF
TRBV4-3	NA	NA	TRBJ2-1	TGCGCCAGCAGCCAAGACGGGCTTTACAATGAGCAGTTCTTC	CASSQDGLYNEQFF
TRBV5-4	NA	NA	TRBJ2-5	TGTGCCAGCAGCTTGGTGCCTGGAGAGACCCAGTACTTC	CASSLVPGETQYF
TRBV4-1	NA	TRBD1	TRBJ1-4	TGCGCCAGCCGACCAGGGGGCGCAGCTAATGAAAAACTGTTTTTT	CASRPGGAANEKLFF
TRBV9	NA	NA	TRBJ1-5	TGTGCCAGCACCTCCAGGGCGAAGGTAAATCAGCCCCAGCATTTT	CASTSRAKVNQPQHF
TRBV15	NA	NA	TRBJ1-2	TGTGCCACCAGCAGAGTACAGGGTGACTATGGCTACACCTTC	CATSRVQGDYGYTF
TRBV7-3	NA	TRBD2	TRBJ2-3	TGTGCCAGCAGCTTAAGTCCAGCGGGGACCACAGATACGCAGTATTTT	CASSLSPAGTTDTQYF
TRBV4-1	NA	NA	TRBJ2-7	TGCGCCAGCAGCCAAGATCAAGCGAAAGGATCCTACGAGCAGTACTTC	CASSQDQAKGSYEQYF
TRBV29-1	NA	NA	TRBJ2-2	TGCAGCGTTCAGCAGAGTAACACCGGGGAGCTGTTTTTT	CSVQQSNTGELFF
TRBV13	NA	NA	TRBJ2-7	TGTGCCAGCAGTCACGGGACCTCCCGCTCCTACGAGCAGTACTTC	CASSHGTSRSYEQYF
TRBV7-3	NA	NA	TRBJ2-5	TGTGCCAGCAGCTTAACGGGGGATGGGACCCAGTACTTC	CASSLTGDGTQYF
TRBV5-1	NA	NA	TRBJ1-2	TGCGCCAGCAGCTCCCCCGGGGAGAGCTATGGCTACACCTTC	CASSSPGESYGYTF
TRBV5-6	NA	NA	TRBJ2-3	TGTGCCAGCAGCTTGCCCTCCTGGGCGTACACAGATACGCAGTATTTT	CASSLPSWAYTDTQYF
TRBV11-2	NA	NA	TRBJ2-7	TGTGCCAGCAGCCCACCCGAGGCCTACGAGCAGTACTTC	CASSPPEAYEQYF
TRBV2	once	TRBD2	TRBJ2-1	TGTGCCAGCAGTGAATCCAGGACTAGCGGAGTGCGCTACAATGAGCAGTTCTTC	CASSESRTSGVRYNEQFF
TRBV30	NA	NA	TRBJ2-2	TGTGCCTGGGAGAGGGCGGCCGGGGAGCTGTTTTTT	CAWERAAGELFF
TRBV7-6	NA	TRBD2	TRBJ2-3	TGTGCCAGCAGCTTAGGAGCGGGAGTGGGGACAGATACGCAGTATTTT	CASSLGAGVGTDTQYF
TRBV15	NA	TRBD1	TRBJ1-4	TGTGCCACCAGCACGGACAGGTGGACAGAGGTAGATGAAAAACTGTTTTTT	CATSTDRWTEVDEKLFF
TRBV28	NA	TRBD1	TRBJ2-7	TGTGCCAGCAGGGCCGGGACAGGGATTTCCGAGCAGTACTTC	CASRAGTGISEQYF
TRBV13	NA	TRBD1	TRBJ2-6	TGTGCCAGCAGCTATTCCAGGGGGATAGGTGGGGCCAACGTCCTGACTTTC	CASSYSRGIGGANVLTF
TRBV13	NA	NA	TRBJ2-7	TGTGCCAGCAGCTTAGGGAGTCGGCGGTTCGAGCAGTACTTC	CASSLGSRRFEQYF
TRBV2	NA	TRBD1	TRBJ1-1	TGTGCCAGCAGTGAATTATGGACAGGGAAGAACACTGAAGCTTTCTTT	CASSELWTGKNTEAFF
TRBV5-5	NA	NA	TRBJ1-2	TGTGCCAGCAGCCTATCGGACACCCACTATGGCTACACCTTC	CASSLSDTHYGYTF
TRBV29-1	NA	NA	TRBJ2-3	TGCAGCGTTGATGGGACAGATACGCAGTATTTT	CSVDGTDTQYF
TRBV6-5	NA	TRBD1	TRBJ1-1	TGTGCCAGCAACCGACAGGGGCTGAACACTGAAGCTTTCTTT	CASNRQGLNTEAFF
TRBV15	NA	NA	TRBJ1-4	TGTGCCACCAGTGGTGGGGCTGCAACTAATGAAAAACTGTTTTTT	CATSGGAATNEKLFF
TRBV13	NA	TRBD2	TRBJ2-3	TGTGCCAGCAGCTCGGGACTAATGACAGATACGCAGTATTTT	CASSSGLMTDTQYF
TRBV7-6	NA	NA	TRBJ2-1	TGTGCCAGCAGCCCTAGCCTAGACAGTCAGGGGGGGAATGAGCAGTTCTTC	CASSPSLDSQGGNEQFF
TRBV4-1	NA	NA	TRBJ2-7	TGCGCCAGCAGCCAAGATGACAGTCTAGCCTACGAGCAGTACTTC	CASSQDDSLAYEQYF
TRBV6-6	NA	NA	TRBJ1-5	TGTGCCAGCAGTTACTCGAGCGTCAATCAGCCCCAGCATTTT	CASSYSSVNQPQHF
TRBV10-3	NA	TRBD1	TRBJ1-3	TGTGCCATCAGTTCCGGGACAGACTCTGGAAACACCATATATTTT	CAISSGTDSGNTIYF
TRBV4-1	few	NA	TRBJ1-2	TGCGCCAGCAGCCAGACAGTTAACTATGGCTACACCTTC	CASSQTVNYGYTF
TRBV7-6	once	NA	TRBJ2-7	TGTGCCAGCAGTAACGGGTCTTGGGCCTACGAGCAGTACTTC	CASSNGSWAYEQYF
TRBV7-8	NA	TRBD1	TRBJ1-4	TGTGCCAGCAGCTTAGAACTTTGGACAGGGTTCCTGGCAACTAATGAAAAACTGTTTTTT	CASSLELWTGFLATNEKLFF
TRBV19	NA	TRBD1	TRBJ1-6	TGTGCCAGTAGGATCGACAGGGGAGTAAGTCATTCACCCCTCCACTTT	CASRIDRGVSHSPLHF
TRBV7-9	NA	NA	TRBJ2-5	TGTGCCAGCAGCGATAACCCTAGCGCCCGGGAGACCCAGTACTTC	CASSDNPSARETQYF
TRBV9	NA	NA	TRBJ1-3	TGTGCCAGCAGCGTAGATCAGGGGTCTACCCTCTCTGGAAACACCATATATTTT	CASSVDQGSTLSGNTIYF
TRBV7-2	NA	NA	TRBJ2-1	TGTGCCAGCAGCTTAGATAGGGAGAGGACGGGACGGGGCTACAATGAGCAGTTCTTC	CASSLDRERTGRGYNEQFF
TRBV19	NA	NA	TRBJ2-3	TGTGCCGCCCGCACCGACCGAGCGGGCACAGATACGCAGTATTTT	CAARTDRAGTDTQYF